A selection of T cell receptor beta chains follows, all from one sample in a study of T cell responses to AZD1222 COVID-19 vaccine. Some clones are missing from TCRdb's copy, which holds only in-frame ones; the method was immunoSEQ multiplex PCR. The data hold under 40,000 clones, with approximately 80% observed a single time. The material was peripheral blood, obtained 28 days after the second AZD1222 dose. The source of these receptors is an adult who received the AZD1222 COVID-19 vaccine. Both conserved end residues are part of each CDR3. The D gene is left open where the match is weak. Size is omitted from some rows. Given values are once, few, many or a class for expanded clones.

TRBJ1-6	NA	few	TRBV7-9	TGTGCCAGCAGCGGGACCTATCAAAAGGATTCACCCCTCCACTTT	CASSGTYQKDSPLHF
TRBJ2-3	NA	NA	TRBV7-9	TGTGCCAGCAGCTTAATGTTTCGGTACCCCTCGGTGGGGCCAGATACGCAGTATTTT	CASSLMFRYPSVGPDTQYF
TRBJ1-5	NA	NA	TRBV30	TGTGCCTGGAGTGTAAAAACCCCGCAGCCCCAGCATTTT	CAWSVKTPQPQHF
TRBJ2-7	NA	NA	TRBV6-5	TGTGCCAGCAGTTCTCCGGACGGAACCCAGTACTTC	CASSSPDGTQYF
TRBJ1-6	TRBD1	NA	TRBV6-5	TGTGCCAGCCTACCGGGGACAGATTATAATTCACCCCTCCACTTT	CASLPGTDYNSPLHF
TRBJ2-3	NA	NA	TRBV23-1	TGCGCCAGCAGTCAATACATCCCATCCGCTCACTCAAGCACAGATACGCAGTATTTT	CASSQYIPSAHSSTDTQYF
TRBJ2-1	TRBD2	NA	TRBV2	TGTGCCAGCAGTGGAACTAGCGGGGGGGCCAATGAGCAGTTCTTC	CASSGTSGGANEQFF
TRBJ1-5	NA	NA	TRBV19	TGTGCCAGTAGTATTGGCTCGGCTCAGCCCCAGCATTTT	CASSIGSAQPQHF
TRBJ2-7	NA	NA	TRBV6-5	TGTGCCAGCAGTTCAGGGGCCTACGAGCAGTACTTC	CASSSGAYEQYF
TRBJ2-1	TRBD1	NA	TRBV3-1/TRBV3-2	TGTGCCAGCAGCCGGGGGACAGGGGGCTTGGATGAGCAGTTCTTC	CASSRGTGGLDEQFF
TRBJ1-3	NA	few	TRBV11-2	TGTGCCAGCAGCTCCCGCTCGGCAGGCTCTGGAAACACCATATATTTT	CASSSRSAGSGNTIYF
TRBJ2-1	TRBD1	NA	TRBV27	TGTGCCAGCAGTTTGATGACAGGGTACAATGAGCAGTTCTTC	CASSLMTGYNEQFF
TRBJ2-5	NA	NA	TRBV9	TGTGCCAGCAGCGTGGTTGGGGGGAGAGGTGGTCAAGAGACCCAGTACTTC	CASSVVGGRGGQETQYF
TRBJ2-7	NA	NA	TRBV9	TGTGCCAGCAGCGGAGAGGGTATTAGTCACGAGCAGTACTTC	CASSGEGISHEQYF
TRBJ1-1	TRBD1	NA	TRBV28	TGTGCCAGCAGTCCCGGACAGGGAGACACTGAAGCTTTCTTT	CASSPGQGDTEAFF
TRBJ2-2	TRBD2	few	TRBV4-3	TGCGCCAGCAGCCCCCGGGGTAGCGGGGGGTCGAACACCGGGGAGCTGTTTTTT	CASSPRGSGGSNTGELFF
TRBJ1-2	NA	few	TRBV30	TGTGCCTGGAGGGGCTCCTATGGCTACACCTTC	CAWRGSYGYTF
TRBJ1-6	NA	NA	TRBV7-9	TGTGCCAGCAGCCCTGAGGGAAATTCACCCCTCCACTTT	CASSPEGNSPLHF
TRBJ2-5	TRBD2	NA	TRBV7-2	TGTGCCAGCAGTCCCTGGACTAGCGGGAGGGCCGCAGACGAGACCCAGTACTTC	CASSPWTSGRAADETQYF
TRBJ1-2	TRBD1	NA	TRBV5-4	TGTGCCAGCAGACTGACAGGGGCCCCATATGGCTACACCTTC	CASRLTGAPYGYTF
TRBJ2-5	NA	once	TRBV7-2	TGTGCCAGCAGCTCGAGCCGGGCACAAGAGACCCAGTACTTC	CASSSSRAQETQYF
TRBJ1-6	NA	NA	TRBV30	TGTGCCTGTGGCACCGCCGGGACCTCCTATAATTCACCCCTCCACTTT	CACGTAGTSYNSPLHF
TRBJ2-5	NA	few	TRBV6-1	TGTGCCAGCAGTGAAGCTCGATCTCCAGAGACCCAGTACTTC	CASSEARSPETQYF
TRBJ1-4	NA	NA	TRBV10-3	TGTGCCATCAGCGGACAGCCTAATGAAAAACTGTTTTTT	CAISGQPNEKLFF
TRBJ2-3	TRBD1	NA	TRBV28	TGTGCCAGCAGCCCACCGGGACAGAGCACAGATACGCAGTATTTT	CASSPPGQSTDTQYF
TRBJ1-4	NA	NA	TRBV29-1	TGCAGCGTTGTTCTAGGGTTAGAAACTAATGAAAAACTGTTTTTT	CSVVLGLETNEKLFF
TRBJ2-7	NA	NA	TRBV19	TGTGCCAGTAGTACACCGGGACGGCTTTACGAGCAGTACTTC	CASSTPGRLYEQYF
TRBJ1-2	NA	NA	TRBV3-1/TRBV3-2	TGTGCCAGCAGCCATCTGGGGCGGGGAGATGGCTACACCTTC	CASSHLGRGDGYTF
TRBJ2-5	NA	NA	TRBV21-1	TGTGCCAGCAGCAAAACCCGGACAGGAGAGACCCAGTACTTC	CASSKTRTGETQYF
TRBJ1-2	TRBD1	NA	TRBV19	TGTGCCAGTAGTAGGACGGGACAGGGAGCTAACTATGGCTACACCTTC	CASSRTGQGANYGYTF
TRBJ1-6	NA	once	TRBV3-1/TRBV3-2	TGTGCCAGCAGCCCGACGGGGTGGTCGAATTCACCCCTCCACTTT	CASSPTGWSNSPLHF
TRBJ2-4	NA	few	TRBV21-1	TGTGCCAGCAGCAGTCCGGGACTAGCGGGATTCAAAAACATTCAGTACTTC	CASSSPGLAGFKNIQYF
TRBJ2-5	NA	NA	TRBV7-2	TGTGCCAGCAGCTTAGGTCTAGGATGGGGGTACCAAGAGACCCAGTACTTC	CASSLGLGWGYQETQYF
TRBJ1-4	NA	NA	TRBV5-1	TGCGCCAGCAGCCCGGACGGACGCCCTGAAAAACTGTTTTTT	CASSPDGRPEKLFF
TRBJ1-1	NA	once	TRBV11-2	TGTGCCAGCAGCCGCCTCCAAGGGGGGAACACTGAAGCTTTCTTT	CASSRLQGGNTEAFF
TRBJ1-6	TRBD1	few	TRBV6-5	TGTGCCAGCATGGACAGGTGGAATTCACCCCTCCACTTT	CASMDRWNSPLHF
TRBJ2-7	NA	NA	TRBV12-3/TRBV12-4	TGTGCCAGCAGTTTATCCAGGGTAGGGTTTTCGTACTTC	CASSLSRVGFSYF
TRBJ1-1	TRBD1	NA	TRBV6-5	TGTGCCAGCAGGACAGGGGCCGGATTGAACACTGAAGCTTTCTTT	CASRTGAGLNTEAFF
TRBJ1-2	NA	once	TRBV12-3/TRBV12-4	TGTGCCAGCAGTTTAAGGGGCTCCGGCTACACCTTC	CASSLRGSGYTF
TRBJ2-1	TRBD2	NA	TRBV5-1	TGCGCCAGCAGCTTAGGACTAGCGGGATTACATGAGCAGTTCTTC	CASSLGLAGLHEQFF
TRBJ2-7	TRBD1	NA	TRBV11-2	TGTGCCAGCAGCTTACCGGGACAGGGCCTTTACGAGCAGTACTTC	CASSLPGQGLYEQYF
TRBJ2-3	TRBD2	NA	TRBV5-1	TGCGCCAGCAGCTGGGGGGACTACCTCCCCACAGATACGCAGTATTTT	CASSWGDYLPTDTQYF
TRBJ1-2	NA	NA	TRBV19	TGTGCCAGTAGTATGCAGGGAAAGGCGGGCTACACCTTC	CASSMQGKAGYTF
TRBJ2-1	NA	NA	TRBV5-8	TGTGCCAGCATTACCGGGTCTGGCCACAATGAGCAGTTCTTC	CASITGSGHNEQFF
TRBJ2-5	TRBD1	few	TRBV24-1	TGTGCCACAGGCGCGGGACAGGGGGCGATTGGGGAGACCCAGTACTTC	CATGAGQGAIGETQYF
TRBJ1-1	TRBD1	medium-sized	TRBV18	TGTGCCAGCTCACCCCGGACAGGGGGCGAGGGATACACTGAAGCTTTCTTT	CASSPRTGGEGYTEAFF
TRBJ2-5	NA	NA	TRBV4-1	TGCGCCAGCCGGGGCCAAGAGACCCAGTACTTC	CASRGQETQYF
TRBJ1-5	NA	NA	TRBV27	TGTGCCAGCAGTGCAGGGTTCGGGTCCGGGTCCAGCAATCAGCCCCAGCATTTT	CASSAGFGSGSSNQPQHF
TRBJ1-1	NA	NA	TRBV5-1	TGCGCCAGCAGGAAGGCGGGGGGTGATACTGAAGCTTTCTTT	CASRKAGGDTEAFF
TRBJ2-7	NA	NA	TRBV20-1	TGCAGTGCTAGTGAGCAGGGGATCGAGCAGTACTTC	CSASEQGIEQYF